Sequencing of this T cell receptor (beta chain) was carried out in a study of CD8+ T cells in alopecia areata. Pooled cells of cutaneous lymph node origin were sorted on CD4, CD8alpha, NKG2D, NKG2ACE and other markers. RNA extraction and reverse transcription yielded cDNA as sequencing template. The repertoire was sequenced with immunoSEQ multiplex PCR; TCRdb's copy has only in-frame clones and lacks some. The sample shows 200,000 to 300,000 clones, none of them appearing just once. Trimming removed 0 bases at V and 0 bases at J, with 10 bases between. Per germline, CDR1 MNHDT and CDR2 YYDKIL. CDR3 length: 16 amino acids. General study results and limits: Across lesional scalp, and particularly alopecia totalis/universalis, clonality surpassed that of normal scalp.

This clone was counted at least ten times. The antigen is undetermined. The gene names given are mouse names. The sequenced fragment ends 4 residues before the CDR3 boundary, so the rest is inferred from the germline J gene. This chain joins TRBV17 and TRBJ2-3, with a possible D match to TRBD1 (5 bases). The sample consisted of CD4+ T cells sorted from a lymph node. The TCR originated in a C3H/HeJ mouse with alopecia areata. These mice share the MHC haplotype H2-k. The sequenced part of the CDR3 DNA is TGTGCTAGCAGTAGAGATAGGACAACTAGTGCAGAA. This codes for CASSRDRTTSAE. The CDR3 reads in full as CASSRDRTTSAETLYF. Using reference TRBV17 and TRBJ2-3 for the parts outside the CDR3, the full variable domain is DTTVKQNPRYKLARVGKPVNLICSQTMNHDTMYWYQKKPNQAPKLLLFYYDKILNREADTFEKFQSSRPNNSFCSLYIGSAGLEYSAMYLCASSRDRTTSAETLYFGSGTRLTVL.